This TCR beta chain was sequenced during a study of Ad26.COV2.S vaccination and SARS-CoV-2 variants (dated by TCRdb to about 2021). For context, the study as a whole: Vaccine-arm donors were drawn from COV1001, a multicentre, randomized, double-blind, placebo-controlled phase I-IIa trial of Ad26.COV2.S in healthy adults. Trial participants were randomized into five groups of five: low-dose or high-dose Ad26.COV2.S given once or twice, or placebo on both occasions. The TCR-sequenced set comprised about 32 samples: approximately 19 Ad26.COV2.S vaccine recipients, 5 placebo recipients and 8 SARS-CoV-2 convalescent individuals. Sequencing of the TCRbeta repertoire served to evaluate the specificity and breadth of SARS-CoV-2-reactive T cell receptors following Ad26.COV2.S vaccination. Ad26.COV2.S was administered intramuscularly at 5 x 10^10 or 1 x 10^11 viral particles, either as a single shot or as two shots given 56 days apart. Investigators did not know the trial group allocation while performing experiments and assessing outcomes.

Broader findings and caveats from the paper: Compared with placebo recipients, Ad26.COV2.S recipients showed higher spike-specific TCR breadth (P = 0.0014). Vaccine and placebo recipients had similar non-spike TCR breadth, a finding consistent with the vaccine containing only spike. According to the authors, total T cell responses may have been underestimated by the TCR breadth and depth analyses. The study was not powered to compare responses between vaccine doses or regimens. After vaccination, spike-specific CD8+ and CD4+ T cell responses were reported to show substantial breadth.

Points on this clone: The specificity of this receptor is unknown. No base quality information exists; no much larger clone differs at one position.

The sample's treatment or condition label, decoded: roughly 18 received Ad26.COV2.S at low or high dose, single or two shots; 5 received placebo; per-sample allocation not given. For vaccine and placebo recipients, the sequenced repertoires came from samples collected on day 63 after the first injection. Cohort 1b enrolled around 23 adults aged 18-55 years at a single site in Boston, USA, between 29 July and 7 August 2020. Ad26.COV2.S consisted of a replication-incompetent adenovirus type 26 vector by which a prefusion-stabilized SARS-CoV-2 spike protein from the original Wuhan strain was expressed. The germline V gene specifies SGHRS as CDR1 and YFSETQ as CDR2. Reading from cysteine to phenylalanine, the CDR3 counts 15 amino acids. Only the CDR3 portion is preserved as DNA: 45 bases, with reading frame beginning at the first base. Trimming accounts for 4 bases at V and 3 bases at J, while the number of junction bases matched to no gene is 4.

The immunoSEQ Assay was used to sequence TCRbeta CDR3 regions. After extraction, genomic DNA underwent amplification by bias-controlled multiplex PCR, followed by high-throughput sequencing. On the authors' methods: To quantify the absolute abundance of every unique TCRbeta CDR3 region, sequences were collapsed and filtered. T cell fraction was estimated by normalizing TCRbeta template counts to usable DNA, with usable DNA measured through amplification of reference genes found in all nucleated cells. Repertoire TCRs were annotated as SARS-CoV-2-specific when V gene, CDR3 amino acid sequence and J gene were exactly matched to a known reactive TCR set. MIRA supplied the reference SARS-CoV-2 TCR set, which was filtered for enrichment in COVID-19-positive ImmuneCODE repertoires so that public or cross-reactive TCRs were removed. Using the MIRA antigens, annotated TCRs were further analysed by specific ORF or by position within an ORF. Breadth was defined as annotated unique rearrangements over total unique productive rearrangements; depth was the summed frequency of those rearrangements. Two-sided Wilcoxon rank-sum tests were applied when comparing TCR breadth between groups. As stored in TCRdb, this immuneACCESS dataset retains in-frame rearrangements with V and J assigned. A fraction of the clones does not appear; measured against another copy, unresolved V genes explain less than half of the discrepancy, and the remainder lacks a known reason. Clone size and V and J calls were adopted from that table, with D and trimming inferred from the DNA. Counted in this sample were about 370,000 clones; about nine tenths of them appeared once. The ten largest account for roughly 3.2% of the sample.

The chain employs TRBV5-1 and TRBJ2-1; TRBD2 fits 10 bases in the junction. This specimen was peripheral blood, taken in a trial of Ad26.COV2.S vaccine versus placebo. The TCR was taken from a person between 18 and 65 years old who received the Ad26.COV2.S COVID-19 vaccine or a placebo. The CDR3 region: CASSPERGGYNEQFF. The nucleotides read TGCGCCAGCAGCCCAGAGCGGGGGGGCTACAATGAGCAGTTCTTC.